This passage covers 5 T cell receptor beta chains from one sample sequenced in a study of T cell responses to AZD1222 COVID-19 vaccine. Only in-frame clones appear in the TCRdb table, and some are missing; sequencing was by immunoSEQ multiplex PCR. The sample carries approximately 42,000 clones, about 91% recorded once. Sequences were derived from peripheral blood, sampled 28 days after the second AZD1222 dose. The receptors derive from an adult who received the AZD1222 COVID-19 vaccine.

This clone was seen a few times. As DNA, the CDR3 is TGTGCCAGCAGCGGCATAACCGGGGAGCTGTTTTTT. As protein: CASSGITGELFF. The chain employs TRBV9 and TRBJ2-2; no reliable D call. Germline-derived CDR1 and CDR2 are SGDLS and YYNGEE. This CDR3 region has 12 residues. Trimming took off 3 bases at V and 5 bases at J, with 5 bases between the two ends.

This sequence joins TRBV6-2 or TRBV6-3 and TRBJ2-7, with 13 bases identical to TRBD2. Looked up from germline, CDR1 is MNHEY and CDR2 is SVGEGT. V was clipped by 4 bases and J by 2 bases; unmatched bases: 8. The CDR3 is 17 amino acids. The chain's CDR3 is CASSFGLAGVGPYEQYF. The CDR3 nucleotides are TGTGCCAGCAGTTTCGGACTAGCGGGAGTAGGTCCCTACGAGCAGTACTTC.

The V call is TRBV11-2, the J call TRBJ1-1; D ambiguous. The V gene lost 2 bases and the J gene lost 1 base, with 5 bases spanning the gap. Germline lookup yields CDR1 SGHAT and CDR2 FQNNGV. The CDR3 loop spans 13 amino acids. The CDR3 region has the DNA TGTGCCAGCAGCTTATTCGGGAACACTGAAGCTTTCTTT. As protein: CASSLFGNTEAFF.

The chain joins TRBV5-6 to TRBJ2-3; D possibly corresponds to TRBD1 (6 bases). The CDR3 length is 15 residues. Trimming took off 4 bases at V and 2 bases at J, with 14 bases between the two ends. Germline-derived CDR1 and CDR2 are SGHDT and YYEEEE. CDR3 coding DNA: TGTGCCAGCAGCGTACCGGGACACCTCACAGATACGCAGTATTTT. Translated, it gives CASSVPGHLTDTQYF. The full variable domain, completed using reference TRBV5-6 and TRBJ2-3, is DAGVTQSPTHLIKTRGQQVTLRCSPKSGHDTVSWYQQALGQGPQFIFQYYEEEERQRGNFPDRFSGHQFPNYSSELNVNALLLGDSALYLCASSVPGHLTDTQYFGPGTRLTVL.

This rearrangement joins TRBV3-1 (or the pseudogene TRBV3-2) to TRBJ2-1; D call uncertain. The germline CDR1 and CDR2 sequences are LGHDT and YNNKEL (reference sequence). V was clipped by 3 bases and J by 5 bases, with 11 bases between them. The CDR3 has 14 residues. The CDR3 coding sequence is TGTGCCAGCAGCCAGGGAAGGGTCCACAATGAGCAGTTCTTC. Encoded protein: CASSQGRVHNEQFF.